This T cell receptor beta chain was profiled in a study of graft-versus-host responses after intestinal transplantation (dated by TCRdb to about 2021). Describing the broader study: Multivisceral, liver-intestinal, or isolated intestinal transplants were received by the recipients. Anti-thymocyte globulin induction was given to all recipients, followed by maintenance tacrolimus and steroids for two to four years. After intestinal transplantation, graft-versus-host and host-versus-graft alloreactive T cell clones were followed in the graft, circulation and bone marrow using bulk TCR-beta CDR3 sequencing. Alloreactive clones were identified by sequencing pre-transplant mixed lymphocyte reaction products and comparing these products with unstimulated pre-transplant donor and recipient T cells. A cohort of about 26 intestinal transplant recipients, including one retransplant, was enrolled, and a few patients lacking pretransplant specimens were excluded. Donor T cell macrochimerism was defined as a peak of at least 4% donor T cells among recipient peripheral blood mononuclear cells. Rather than being sequenced by the commercial service, samples from a few later patients were sequenced in-house on an Illumina MiSeq and processed with MiXCR. On the study overall, not on this receptor specifically: The relatively low number and heterogeneity of intestinal transplant patients limited the conclusions. In the allografts of patients with donor T cell macrochimerism, GvH to HvG T cell clonal ratios were high. Peak levels of circulating GvH clones were associated with declines in HvG clones early after transplant. GvH clones were detected in recipient bone marrow, and some of these GvH clones were observed earlier in ileal mucosa or blood, consistent with an intestinal mucosal origin.

Taken with the paper, the label for time point translates to: cells obtained before transplantation from donor or recipient. CD3+CD4+ and CD3+CD8+ populations were FACS-sorted from unstimulated pre-transplant donor and recipient cells taken from spleen or lymph nodes. For this clone: Its antigen remains unidentified. The sample holds no much larger clone one base away, and base qualities are not on file.

To prepare the library, the immunoSEQ multiplex PCR assay was applied. For most patients, genomic DNA was isolated using the Qiagen DNeasy Blood and Tissue Kit and was shipped frozen to Adaptive Biotechnologies for TCR sequencing. Adaptive Biotechnologies carried out high-throughput TCR-beta CDR3 sequencing of genomic DNA for most patients. The original pipeline was this. TCR sequencing data for 15 to 20 patients were retrieved from Adaptive's ImmunoSEQ software; three other patients were processed with MiXCR and VDJtools. To correct CD4 versus CD8 sorting errors, sequences present in both subsets at a frequency ratio below 5:1 were removed. CDR3 nucleotide sequences shared between donor and recipient were removed because the origin of such sequences could not be assigned. At least 2-fold expansion over unstimulated cells and a minimum CFSE-low frequency of 0.002% (template counts) or 0.001% (read counts) were required for clones to be classified as alloreactive. A clone was considered mappable if detected in the sequenced pre-transplant spleen, lymph node, or MLR CFSE-low populations of the donor or recipient. The cumulative frequency of alloreactive clones was calculated as a percentage of all sequences, weighted by copy number. TCRdb obtained this table from immuneACCESS and retained in-frame rearrangements with V and J assigned. These tables miss some clones; where compared with another copy, unresolved V genes account for less than half of the shortfall, and the remainder is unexplained. The DNA gave D and trimming, while V, J and clone size come from that table. The sample table records some 86,000 clones; about 85% of these occur just once. Of the sample, more than 0.25% is held by the ten largest clones.

The sequencing here drew on unstimulated CD4+ T cells sorted from spleen or lymph node cells, taken before transplant. The origin of this receptor is a human donor who was the organ donor for an intestinal transplant.

The CDR3 in this case is CASREEGAIIYEQYF. The nucleotides are TGTGCCAGCAGGGAGGAGGGGGCGATAATCTACGAGCAGTACTTC. The V and J segments used are TRBV6-6 and TRBJ2-7, and possibly TRBD1, on 7 matching bases. The CDR3 runs 15 amino acids, cysteine and phenylalanine included. The entry retains the CDR3 DNA only, 45 bases that are in frame from base 1. The germline V gene encodes CDR1 MNHNY and CDR2 SVGAGI (reference sequence). Trimming takes 6 bases from V and 3 bases from J, and the germline ends sit 18 bases apart.